Following are 19 T cell receptor beta chains from one sample sequenced in a study of tissue T cells after allogeneic stem cell transplantation. Sequencing was performed with immunoSEQ multiplex PCR; in TCRdb, only in-frame clones are kept and a portion is missing. Of 25,000 to 30,000 clones in the sample, 85% are singletons; the top ten hold 3% to 4%. The sample here was blood, taken before transplantation. The receptors were sampled from a woman between 18 and 50 years old who later had graft-versus-host disease after an allogeneic stem cell transplant.

Only a few counts were recorded for this clone. CDR3 region: CASSGTRALGRTDTQYF. The CDR3 bases are TGTGCCAGCAGCGGGACGCGGGCTCTAGGACGGACAGATACGCAGTATTTT. The chain recombines TRBV5-4 with TRBJ2-3, with D perhaps assigned TRBD1 or TRBD2 (5 bases each). Germline values: CDR1 SGHNT, CDR2 YYREEE (reference sequence). V was cut by 4 bases and J by 3 bases, with 21 bases left in between. This CDR3 region has 17 residues.

This clone has only one observation. The V gene is TRBV5-1, the J gene TRBJ2-7; D remains unclear. The CDR3 covers 14 residues. CDR1 and CDR2 (germline): SGHRS, YFSETQ. Trimming left V 4 bases short and J 3 bases short, with 14 bases between. The CDR3, as DNA: TGCGCCAGCAGCCCCCAGGCAATCAGCTACGAGCAGTACTTC. Translation gives CASSPQAISYEQYF.

The V and J genes are TRBV5-1 and TRBJ1-2, with D hard to call. The CDR3 has 14 amino acids. Trimming took off 4 bases at V and 6 bases at J, with 16 bases between the two ends. Germline V gene lookup returns CDR1 SGHRS and CDR2 YFSETQ. The CDR3 DNA is TGCGCCAGCAGCGAATCTGGTCGGAGGGATGGCTACACCTTC. Amino acids: CASSESGRRDGYTF.

The chain links TRBV18 to TRBJ1-1; 8 bases match TRBD1. The length of the CDR3 is 15 residues. V trimming: 3 bases; J trimming: 3 bases; junction bases outside the gene matches: 6. Germline lookup yields CDR1 KGHSH and CDR2 LQKENI. For the CDR3, the DNA is TGTGCCAGCTCACCCCGTTACAGGGGGGACACTGAAGCTTTCTTT. This translates into CASSPRYRGDTEAFF.

V and J are TRBV7-9 and TRBJ2-7, with a tentative D call TRBD2 (6 bases). The CDR3 is 16 amino acids. In germline, CDR1 is SEHNR, CDR2 FQNEAQ (reference sequence). V was trimmed by 5 bases and J by 0 bases, leaving 17 bases between them. In DNA, the CDR3 is TGTGCCAGCAGCGCCCAACCGGGACTGAGCTCCTACGAGCAGTACTTC. Its protein product is CASSAQPGLSSYEQYF.

The V call is TRBV5-8, the J call TRBJ1-1; D is unclear. This CDR3 has 12 residues. In germline, CDR1 is SGHTS, CDR2 YDEGEE. Trimming took off 1 base at V and 3 bases at J, with 4 bases between the two ends. Here the CDR3 reads CASSLRYTEAFF. CDR3 DNA sequence: TGTGCCAGCAGCTTGCGGTACACTGAAGCTTTCTTT.

The chain has TRBV7-2 and TRBJ2-7; tentatively, D is TRBD1 or TRBD2 (5 bases each). The CDR3 runs 16 residues. V dropped 4 bases and J dropped 0 bases, with 16 bases sitting between them. The V gene's germline CDR1 is SGHTA and CDR2 FQGNSA. CDR3 amino acids: CASSSTRQTSSYEQYF. The CDR3 DNA is TGTGCCAGCAGCTCCACTAGACAGACGAGCTCCTACGAGCAGTACTTC. The full variable domain, with the rest looked up from reference TRBV7-2 and TRBJ2-7, is GAGVSQSPSNKVTEKGKDVELRCDPISGHTALYWYRQSLGQGLEFLIYFQGNSAPDKSGLPSDRFSAERTGGSVSTLTIQRTQQEDSAVYLCASSSTRQTSSYEQYFGPGTRLTVT.

The J gene is TRBJ2-5, the V gene TRBV19; unclear D gene. Germline V gene data show CDR1 as LNHDA and CDR2 as SQIVND (reference sequence). The CDR3 sequence is 14 residues long. Deletions cut 5 bases from V and 4 bases from J, with 14 bases between. As DNA, the CDR3 is TGTGCCAGTAGTCCGCGGACCAAGCGAGAGACCCAGTACTTC. Its protein is CASSPRTKRETQYF.

The chain joins TRBV7-2 to TRBJ2-1, with D perhaps matching TRBD1 or TRBD2 (5 bases each). This CDR3 is built from 13 residues. Germline V lookup: CDR1 SGHTA, CDR2 FQGNSA. V was shortened by 3 bases and J by 7 bases, with 10 bases between the two germline ends. The CDR3 sequence: CASSLGRENEQFF. CDR3 in DNA: TGTGCCAGCAGCTTGGGCAGGGAGAATGAGCAGTTCTTC.

This clone showed up just once. The rearrangement joins TRBV27 to TRBJ2-7, with TRBD2 identical over 8 bases. J was trimmed by 6 bases and V by 2 bases; bases with no gene match: 12. Looked up from germline, CDR1 is MNHEY and CDR2 is SMNVEV (reference sequence). This CDR3 has 16 residues. DNA for the CDR3: TGTGCCAGCAGTTTAGAGTTGACGGGAGGGCCTTCCGAGCAGTACTTC. This codes for CASSLELTGGPSEQYF.

This sequence joins TRBV4-3 and TRBJ2-7; 9 nucleotides match TRBD1. This CDR3 is 21 amino acids long. CDR1 LGHNA and CDR2 YSLEER come from the germline V gene. The J segment lost 2 bases and the V segment lost 1 base, leaving 21 bases of the junction unmatched. The CDR3 reads CASSQGAGTGRVGSSTYEQYF. The CDR3 nucleotides are TGCGCCAGCAGCCAAGGGGCGGGGACAGGGAGAGTTGGTAGCTCTACCTACGAGCAGTACTTC.

The rearrangement links TRBV11-2 to TRBJ2-1; 12 bases are shared with TRBD2. CDR3 length: 17 amino acids. Germline CDR1 SGHAT, CDR2 FQNNGV. Trimming cost V 0 bases and J 9 bases; bases outside gene matches: 9. CDR3 sequence: CASSLEILAGGPGEQFF. In nucleotides, the CDR3 is TGTGCCAGCAGCTTAGAAATTCTAGCGGGAGGGCCCGGTGAGCAGTTCTTC.

The chain recombines TRBV19 with TRBJ1-5, with TRBD1 matching over 9 bases. Trimming took 5 bases from V and 3 from J; bases not matched to a gene: 14. Germline V gene lookup returns CDR1 LNHDA and CDR2 SQIVND (reference sequence). This CDR3 is 18 amino acids long. The DNA of the CDR3 is TGTGCCAGTAGTGGAAGAACCGGGACAGGGTTTTCCAATCAGCCCCAGCATTTT. Translating it yields CASSGRTGTGFSNQPQHF. The full variable domain, with the rest looked up from reference TRBV19 and TRBJ1-5, is DGGITQSPKYLFRKEGQNVTLSCEQNLNHDAMYWYRQDPGQGLRLIYYSQIVNDFQKGDIAEGYSVSREKKESFPLTVTSAQKNPTAFYLCASSGRTGTGFSNQPQHFGDGTRLSIL.

V usage is TRBV6-5 and J usage is TRBJ2-7; tentative D call: TRBD1 (6 bases). Germline values: CDR1 MNHEY, CDR2 SVGAGI. Trimming shortened V by 5 bases and J by 6 bases, and 20 bases separated the two germline ends. CDR3 size: 15 residues. The CDR3 DNA is TGTGCCAGCAGTCCACCCGGGACACCCACGGGCGAGCAGTACTTC. Protein product: CASSPPGTPTGEQYF.

The chain recombines TRBV4-3 with TRBJ1-3; D gene unclear. Germline CDR1 is LGHNA and CDR2 is YSLEER. Trimming shortened V by 3 bases and J by 2 bases, and 20 bases separated the two germline ends. The CDR3 has 18 residues. Here the CDR3 DNA reads TGCGCCAGCAGCCATGAAGACACCTCTGACACGGCTGGAAACACCATATATTTT. Translation gives CASSHEDTSDTAGNTIYF.

This clone came up once. The gene calls are TRBV29-1 and TRBJ2-5, with 7 bases matching TRBD1. Germline V gene sequence: CDR1 SQVTM, CDR2 ANQGSEA. V lost 4 bases and J lost 2; bases outside the gene matches: 7. The length of the CDR3 is 14 residues. CDR3 nucleotide sequence: TGCAGCGTTGTAACACAGGGGAAACAAGAGACCCAGTACTTC. Protein: CSVVTQGKQETQYF.

V usage is TRBV7-8 and J usage is TRBJ2-6; 8 bases line up with TRBD1. The CDR3 runs 19 residues. J was trimmed by 2 bases and V by 3 bases; bases with no gene match: 12. CDR1 is SGHVS and CDR2 is FQNEAQ in the germline V gene. The CDR3 reads CASSFRKGTGQAGANVLTF. The CDR3, as DNA: TGTGCCAGCAGCTTCCGAAAGGGGACAGGACAAGCTGGGGCCAACGTCCTGACTTTC.

This chain connects TRBV30 to TRBJ2-1; TRBD1 matches at 7 bases. This CDR3 is 17 amino acids long. The germline gives CDR1 GTSNPN, CDR2 SVGIG (reference sequence). After removal of 0 bases from V and 5 bases from J, the junction contained 13 bases not matched to a gene. CDR3 in amino acids: CAWSVRRQTGFNNEQFF. CDR3 DNA: TGTGCCTGGAGTGTACGACGCCAGACAGGGTTCAACAATGAGCAGTTCTTC.

The rearrangement joins TRBV11-2 to TRBJ1-2, with TRBD1 as a possible D gene (5 bases). Trimming shortened V by 0 bases and J by 7 bases, and 6 bases separated the two germline ends. This CDR3 spans 12 amino acids. The V gene's germline CDR1 is SGHAT and CDR2 FQNNGV. The CDR3 DNA sequence: TGTGCCAGCAGCTTAGACAGGGCTGGCTACACCTTC. Translated: CASSLDRAGYTF. The variable domain in full, completed from reference TRBV11-2 and TRBJ1-2, reads EAGVAQSPRYKIIEKRQSVAFWCNPISGHATLYWYQQILGQGPKLLIQFQNNGVVDDSQLPKDRFSAERLKGVDSTLKIQPAKLEDSAVYLCASSLDRAGYTFGSGTRLTVV.